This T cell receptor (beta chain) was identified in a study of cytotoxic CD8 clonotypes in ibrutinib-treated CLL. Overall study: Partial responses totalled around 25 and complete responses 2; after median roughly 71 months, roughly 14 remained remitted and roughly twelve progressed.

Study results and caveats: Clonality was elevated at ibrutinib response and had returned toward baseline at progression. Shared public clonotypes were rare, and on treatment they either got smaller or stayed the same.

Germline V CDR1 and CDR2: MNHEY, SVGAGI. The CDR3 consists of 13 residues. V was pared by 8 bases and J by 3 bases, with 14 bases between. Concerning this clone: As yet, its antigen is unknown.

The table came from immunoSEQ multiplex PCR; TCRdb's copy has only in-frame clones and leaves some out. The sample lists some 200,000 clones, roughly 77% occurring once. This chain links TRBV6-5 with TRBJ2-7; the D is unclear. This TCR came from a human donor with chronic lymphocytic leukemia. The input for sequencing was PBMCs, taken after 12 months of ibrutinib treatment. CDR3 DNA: TGTGCCAGCTTCAAAGGTTCTGGCTACGAGCAGTACTTC. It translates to CASFKGSGYEQYF.